A selection of T cell receptor beta chains follows, all from one sample in a study of T cells in Graves' hyperthyroidism and ophthalmopathy. Using its own MiXCR run on the multiplex PCR reads, TCRdb lists one record per CDR3 protein. The table has around 600,000 distinct CDR3 sequences, about 14% seen once; the top ten hold approximately 12%. Sample: blood. These receptors were obtained from a woman aged 45-65 years with Graves' ophthalmopathy. Each CDR3 is given with its conserved first and last residue. D genes are given only for firm matches. Not every row has a clone size; where given, it reads once, few, many or a size class.

j_call d_call clone_size v_call cdr3_nt cdr3_aa
TRBJ1-3 NA NA TRBV3-1 TGTGCCAGCAGCCAAGGGCCGTCTTCTGACTCTGGAAACACCATATATTTT CASSQGPSSDSGNTIYF
TRBJ2-2 TRBD2 few TRBV4-3 TGCGCCAGCAGCCAAGGACTAGCGTCCCGGGAGCTGTTTTTT CASSQGLASRELFF
TRBJ2-5 NA many TRBV28 TGTGCCAGCAGTTTTTCAGGGAAGGGAGAGACCCAGTACTTC CASSFSGKGETQYF
TRBJ2-2 TRBD2 NA TRBV9 TGTGCCAGCTTTCCGGGACTAAGGGAAACCGGGGAGCTGTTTTTT CASFPGLRETGELFF
TRBJ1-2 NA many TRBV28 TGTGCCAGCAGTTCCGCCTTGGGAGGTCTTGACAGAAACTATGGCTACACCTTC CASSSALGGLDRNYGYTF
TRBJ2-3 TRBD2 many TRBV30 TGTGCCTGGAGTGTGTGGACTAGCGCCTTCACAGATACGCAGTATTTT CAWSVWTSAFTDTQYF
TRBJ2-7 TRBD2 many TRBV27 TGTGCCAGCAGTTTTGGCGGGAGTGGAGGGTACGAGCAGTACTTC CASSFGGSGGYEQYF
TRBJ2-7 TRBD2 NA TRBV29-1 TGCAGCGTTGAAGATGCTAGCGGGAGTTTATCCTACGAGCAGTACTTC CSVEDASGSLSYEQYF
TRBJ2-3 TRBD2 NA TRBV7-9 TGTGCCAGCAGCCCAACTAGCGCCCGGGGCACAGATACGCAGTATTTT CASSPTSARGTDTQYF
TRBJ2-1 NA NA TRBV4-2 TGTGCCAGCAGCCAAGAGGAGGGAGCGGGGACATACAATGAGCAGTTCTTC CASSQEEGAGTYNEQFF
TRBJ1-3 TRBD1 few TRBV11-2 TGTGCCAGCGGTTTTTCCGGGACAGGGTCCATATATTTT CASGFSGTGSIYF
TRBJ2-5 NA many TRBV14 TGTGCCAGCAGCCCCCAAACCATAAAGACGGTATACCAAGAGACCCAGTACTTC CASSPQTIKTVYQETQYF
TRBJ2-5 NA many TRBV29-1 TGCAGCGTTGAAGACGGTGGGGAGACCCAGTACTTC CSVEDGGETQYF
TRBJ1-1 TRBD1 many TRBV2 TGTGCCAGCAGGGCTCGGACAGGGAGGGAGGCTGAAGCTTTCTTT CASRARTGREAEAFF
TRBJ2-3 NA many TRBV7-9 TGTGCCAGCAGCGTCGTAGCGCCTACAGATACGCAGTATTTT CASSVVAPTDTQYF
TRBJ1-1 NA many TRBV3-1 TGTGCCAGCAGCCAAGAGGGATTGGGTACTGAAGCTTTCTTT CASSQEGLGTEAFF
TRBJ2-3 NA few TRBV5-1 TGCGCCAGCAGCTCCCAAGGACTGGAATTGACTGATACGCAGTATTTT CASSSQGLELTDTQYF
TRBJ2-7 NA many TRBV6-1 TGTGCCAGCAGTTGGGCGAGGTACTCCTACGAGCAGTACTTC CASSWARYSYEQYF
TRBJ2-7 TRBD2 NA TRBV18 TGTGCCAGCTCACTACAAGCGGGAGGATCCGTGGAGCAGTACTTC CASSLQAGGSVEQYF
TRBJ2-7 NA NA TRBV4-1 TGCGCCAGCAGCCAGGTGGGGACGGGACCTTACGAGCAGTACTTC CASSQVGTGPYEQYF
TRBJ1-2 TRBD1 NA TRBV4-3 TGCGCCAGCAGCCCCCAAGCGGTCAGGGGGGCAGGTCCCTCTTCGAATGGCTACACCTTC CASSPQAVRGAGPSSNGYTF
TRBJ2-2 NA medium-sized TRBV28 TGTGCCAGCAGTTTATACAACACGGGACGATCGAACACCGGGGAGCTGTTTTTT CASSLYNTGRSNTGELFF
TRBJ2-1 NA NA TRBV7-2 TGTGCCAGCAGCCCAATGGGGGACGGCGTCTCCTACAATGAGCAGTTCTTC CASSPMGDGVSYNEQFF
TRBJ2-5 NA many TRBV27 TGTGCCAGCAGCCCATGGACTACCCAAGAGACCCAGTACTTC CASSPWTTQETQYF
TRBJ2-1 TRBD1 NA TRBV6-9 TGTGCCAGCTACCCTTTCGGGACAGGGGACAATGAGCAGTTCTTC CASYPFGTGDNEQFF
TRBJ2-1 TRBD2 many TRBV7-2 TGTGCCAGCAGCTTCGAGACTAGCGGGAGTAGCAATGAGCAGTTCTTC CASSFETSGSSNEQFF
TRBJ2-7 NA NA TRBV7-7 TGTGCTAGCAGCCCAAAAACGGGAGCAGGGAGGATCTACGAGCAGTACTTC CASSPKTGAGRIYEQYF
TRBJ2-1 NA few TRBV19 TGTGCCAGTAGTATCTTCCAGGGGGGGAGCTCCTACAATGAGCAGTTCTTC CASSIFQGGSSYNEQFF
TRBJ2-2 TRBD1 NA TRBV9 TGTGCCAGCAGCGTAGCCCCGGACAGGTTCGCGTCGAACACCGGGGAGCTGTTTTTT CASSVAPDRFASNTGELFF
TRBJ2-7 NA many TRBV2 TGTGCCAGCAGAGCGACAGGCCTGACCTACGAGCAGTACTTC CASRATGLTYEQYF
TRBJ1-6 NA few TRBV6-2/TRBV6-3 TGTGCCAGCATCCGATCCGGTAGACATAATTCACCCCTCCACTTT CASIRSGRHNSPLHF
TRBJ2-1 TRBD2 NA TRBV3-1 TGTGCCAGCAGCCAGAAGCGGGGAATATACAATGAGCAGTTCTTC CASSQKRGIYNEQFF
TRBJ2-5 NA many TRBV30 TGTGCCTGGAGTGTGAGTCAGGGAGAGACCCAGTACTTC CAWSVSQGETQYF
TRBJ2-7 NA NA TRBV5-4 TGTGCCAGCAGCGGTGTTGGGGGCGAAAAATTCGGCGAGCAGTACTTC CASSGVGGEKFGEQYF
TRBJ2-2 TRBD1 NA TRBV7-9 TGTGCCAGCAGCCTAGGGACAGGGGATTGGACCGGGGAGCTGTTTTTT CASSLGTGDWTGELFF
TRBJ2-3 TRBD1 few TRBV5-1 TGCGCCAGCAGCTTGGGGACAGGGAGGGATACGCAGTATTTT CASSLGTGRDTQYF
TRBJ2-5 NA few TRBV7-9 TGTGCCAGCAGCTTAGCGTCACTAGTGGTTCCAGAGACCCAGTACTTC CASSLASLVVPETQYF
TRBJ2-3 TRBD2 once TRBV9 TGTGCCAGCAGCCTAGCGGGAGCCTATACGCAGTATTTT CASSLAGAYTQYF
TRBJ2-7 NA many TRBV4-3 TGCGCCAGCAGCCAAGAGTCTAAGGGACTCAACTACGAGCAGTACTTC CASSQESKGLNYEQYF
TRBJ1-6 NA few TRBV28 TGTGCCAGCAGTCCCGGCGGGACCCTGTTTCCCCTCCACTTT CASSPGGTLFPLHF
TRBJ2-7 NA many TRBV4-3 TGCGCCAGCAGCCAAGTCCCAGGGAGTGAGCAGTACTTC CASSQVPGSEQYF
TRBJ2-3 NA few TRBV6-1 TGTGCCAGCAGTGAAGCTGGGAACACAGATACGCAGTATTTT CASSEAGNTDTQYF
TRBJ1-2 NA few TRBV7-3 TGTGCCAGCAGCCCCAGGACAGAAAACAGCGATGGCTACACCTTC CASSPRTENSDGYTF
TRBJ1-5 TRBD1 many TRBV9 TGTGCCAGCTCGGGACAGGGGGCCATTCAGCCCCAGCATTTT CASSGQGAIQPQHF
TRBJ2-1 NA NA TRBV25-1 TGTGCCAGCGGGGGGAGACAGGGAACCTACAATGAGCAGTTCTTC CASGGRQGTYNEQFF
TRBJ2-1 NA NA TRBV18 TGTGCCAGCTCACCAGTGGTGGGACCCCCGGCGGAGCAGTTCTTC CASSPVVGPPAEQFF
TRBJ2-5 NA few TRBV6-1 TGTGCCAGCAGTTATGCCCGGGGCAGACAAGAGACCCAGTACTTC CASSYARGRQETQYF
TRBJ1-1 NA many TRBV6-2/TRBV6-3 TGTGCCAGCAGTTACATGGTACAGGCTCCAATGGGAGCTGAAGCTTTCTTT CASSYMVQAPMGAEAFF
TRBJ2-2 NA many TRBV29-1 TGCAGCGTTGAAGAGTCGGGAGCGTTCGGGGAGCTGTTTTTT CSVEESGAFGELFF
TRBJ2-7 NA many TRBV18 TGTGCCAGCTCACCATTCGGGAGTGACGAGCAGTACTTC CASSPFGSDEQYF
TRBJ2-7 TRBD2 many TRBV27 TGTGCCAGCAGTTTGCGGGAGGGCCGACACTACGAGCAGTACTTC CASSLREGRHYEQYF
TRBJ1-4 TRBD1 many TRBV12-3/TRBV12-4 TGTGCCAGCAGTTTAATGTCAGGGGGCAGTGAAAAACTGTTTTTT CASSLMSGGSEKLFF
TRBJ2-1 TRBD2 many TRBV5-1 TGCGCCAGCAGCTTGACTAGCGGGACCCACAATGAGCAGTTCTTC CASSLTSGTHNEQFF
TRBJ1-1 NA NA TRBV19 TGTGCCAGTAGTATGAACAGGGAGACTGAAGCTTTCTTT CASSMNRETEAFF